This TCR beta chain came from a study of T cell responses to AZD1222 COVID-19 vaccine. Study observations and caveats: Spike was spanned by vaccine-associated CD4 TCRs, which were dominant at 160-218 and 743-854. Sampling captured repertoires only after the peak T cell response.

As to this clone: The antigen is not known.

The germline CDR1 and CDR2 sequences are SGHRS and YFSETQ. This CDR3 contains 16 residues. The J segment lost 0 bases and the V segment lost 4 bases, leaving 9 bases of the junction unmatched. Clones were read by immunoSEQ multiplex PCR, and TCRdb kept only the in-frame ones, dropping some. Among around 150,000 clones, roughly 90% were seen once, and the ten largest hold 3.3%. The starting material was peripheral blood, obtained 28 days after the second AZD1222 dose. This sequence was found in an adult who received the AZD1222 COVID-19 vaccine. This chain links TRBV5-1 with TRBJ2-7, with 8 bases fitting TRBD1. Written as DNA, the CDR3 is TGCGCCAGCAGCCAGACAGGGGTTTTTCTCTCCTACGAGCAGTACTTC. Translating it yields CASSQTGVFLSYEQYF. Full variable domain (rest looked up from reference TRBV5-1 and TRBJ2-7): KAGVTQTPRYLIKTRGQQVTLSCSPISGHRSVSWYQQTPGQGLQFLFEYFSETQRNKGNFPGRFSGRQFSNSRSEMNVSTLELGDSALYLCASSQTGVFLSYEQYFGPGTRLTVT.